This T cell receptor (beta chain) derives from a study of identical twins. Whole-study findings and limits: Within twin pairs, the out-of-frame alpha sequences they shared showed excess low generation probability.

This clonotype was detected only a few times. What it recognizes is unknown. MiXCR was run by TCRdb on the 5' RACE reads, yielding one entry per CDR3 protein. The table has 430,000 or so distinct CDR3 sequences, 24% seen once. The CDR3 consists of 15 residues. Germline CDR1 reads LGHNA; CDR2 reads YSLEER. V shed 0 bases and J shed 7 bases, with 13 bases lying between them. These data are also associated with another study on T cells expressing NK-cell markers. That report adds: Seven of the eight sequenced donors were HCMV-seropositive; one was seronegative. An anti-gamma-delta TCR antibody restricted sorting to alpha-beta TCR T cells in several experiments.

What was sequenced was CD4+ T cells sorted from blood. This chain links TRBV4-3 with TRBJ2-1, with D tentatively TRBD2 (5 bases). This clonotype was obtained from a woman aged 18-29 years in good health. The CDR3 sequence is CASSQDLGVNNEQFF. CDR3 sequence (DNA): TGCGCCAGCAGCCAAGATCTGGGAGTTAATAATGAGCAGTTCTTC.